Listed below are T cell receptor beta chains from one sample, sequenced in a study of T cells in localized non-small cell lung cancer. The table came from immunoSEQ multiplex PCR; TCRdb's copy has only in-frame clones and leaves some out. The sample contains more than 20,000 clones, 84% of which appear only once. Source: PBMCs, taken before any cancer treatment. These receptors all stem from a man aged 40 to 75 with stage II lung adenocarcinoma. CDR3s include the opening cysteine and the closing phenylalanine or tryptophan. The D gene is left open where the match is weak. Only part of the rows carry a size: once, few, many, or a class if the clone is expanded.

CDR3	DNA	J	V	D	size
CASSLRTGLLSGELFF	TGTGCCAGCAGCCTCCGGACAGGGCTCCTTTCCGGGGAGCTGTTTTTT	TRBJ2-2	TRBV2	TRBD1	.
CASRTSGLDTGELFF	TGTGCCAGTAGGACTAGCGGGCTTGACACCGGGGAGCTGTTTTTT	TRBJ2-2	TRBV19	TRBD2	.
CASSFRANTEAFF	TGTGCCAGCAGCTTTCGGGCGAACACTGAAGCTTTCTTT	TRBJ1-1	TRBV7-2	.	.
CTSSLTTVQVSSGNTIYF	TGTACCAGCAGCTTAACCACAGTTCAAGTATCCTCTGGAAACACCATATATTTT	TRBJ1-3	TRBV11-2	.	.
CASTQSGGWNQPQHF	TGTGCCAGCACTCAATCAGGGGGCTGGAATCAGCCCCAGCATTTT	TRBJ1-5	TRBV6-1	TRBD1	.
CASSMRQGGSEQFF	TGTGCCAGTAGTATGAGGCAGGGAGGGAGCGAGCAGTTCTTC	TRBJ2-1	TRBV19	TRBD2	.
CASRAGTENNEQFF	TGTGCCAGCAGGGCGGGGACTGAAAACAATGAGCAGTTCTTC	TRBJ2-1	TRBV21-1	.	.
CASSTGAHQPQHF	TGTGCCAGCAGCACCGGGGCCCATCAGCCCCAGCATTTT	TRBJ1-5	TRBV11-3	.	.
CASASGTPYEQYF	TGTGCCAGCGCCTCCGGGACACCTTACGAGCAGTACTTC	TRBJ2-7	TRBV7-6	.	.
CASSLNPGTGETQYF	TGCGCCAGCAGCTTGAATCCTGGGACGGGAGAGACCCAGTACTTC	TRBJ2-5	TRBV5-1	.	.
CASSFTDRRSPLHF	TGTGCCAGCAGCTTTACGGACCGGCGATCACCCCTCCACTTT	TRBJ1-6	TRBV11-2	.	few
CASSAPGLAREQYF	TGCGCCAGCAGCGCCCCGGGACTAGCGAGGGAGCAGTACTTC	TRBJ2-7	TRBV5-1	TRBD2	once
CASSHGRGAGANVLTF	TGTGCCAGCAGTCACGGCAGGGGAGCTGGGGCCAACGTCCTGACTTTC	TRBJ2-6	TRBV2	.	.
CASEGQGWLTLHF	TGTGCCAGCGAAGGACAGGGTTGGCTCACCCTCCACTTT	TRBJ1-6	TRBV28	TRBD1	few
CASSLALASRNEQFF	TGTGCCAGCAGCTTGGCCCTAGCGTCAAGGAATGAGCAGTTCTTC	TRBJ2-1	TRBV5-6	.	.
CASSPSGRADEQFF	TGTGCCAGCAGCCCTAGCGGGAGGGCCGATGAGCAGTTCTTC	TRBJ2-1	TRBV11-1	TRBD2	.
CASRMGQGNTEAFF	TGTGCCAGTAGGATGGGCCAGGGGAACACTGAAGCTTTCTTT	TRBJ1-1	TRBV19	.	few
CASSEWGGTQYF	TGCGCCAGCAGTGAGTGGGGGGGGACCCAGTACTTC	TRBJ2-5	TRBV10-2	TRBD2	.
CASSLWDIGTNEKLFF	TGTGCCAGCAGCCTATGGGATATCGGGACTAATGAAAAACTGTTTTTT	TRBJ1-4	TRBV2	.	medium-sized
CARRWGPGNTIYF	.	TRBJ1-3	TRBV21-1	.	.
CASILPFGGPEAFF	TGTGCCAGCATACTGCCGTTCGGGGGGCCCGAAGCTTTCTTT	TRBJ1-1	TRBV2	.	.
CASTNGGSNQPQHF	TGTGCCAGCACCAACGGGGGGTCCAATCAGCCCCAGCATTTT	TRBJ1-5	TRBV6-6	.	.
CAISERAGMGDNEQFF	TGTGCCATCAGTGAGAGGGCGGGGATGGGTGACAATGAGCAGTTCTTC	TRBJ2-1	TRBV10-3	.	.
CASSERAGLHF	TGTGCCAGCAGTGAGCGGGCCGGTCTCCACTTT	TRBJ1-6	TRBV2	.	once
CASSDWILGTYNEQFF	TGTGCCAGCAGTGATTGGATACTGGGAACTTACAATGAGCAGTTCTTC	TRBJ2-1	TRBV25-1	.	.
CASSLGVQGSLGYTF	TGTGCCAGCAGTTTAGGAGTACAGGGGTCTCTTGGCTACACCTTC	TRBJ1-2	TRBV6-5	TRBD1	.
CASSLGGTSGRNEQFF	TGTGCCAGCAGCTTGGGAGGGACTAGCGGGAGGAATGAGCAGTTCTTC	TRBJ2-1	TRBV5-4	TRBD2	once
CASSSGTRGSQYF	TGTGCCAGCAGCTCGGGGACTAGGGGTTCGCAGTATTTT	TRBJ2-3	TRBV7-2	TRBD2	.
CASSLPGTGGGDGYTF	TGCGCCAGCAGCTTGCCCGGGACAGGGGGCGGCGATGGCTACACCTTC	TRBJ1-2	TRBV5-1	TRBD1	once
CASSLDRVNTEAFF	TGCGCCAGCAGCTTGGACAGGGTGAACACTGAAGCTTTCTTT	TRBJ1-1	TRBV5-1	.	.
CASSQEPLGRRIDGYTF	TGCGCCAGCAGCCAAGAGCCATTGGGGCGCAGGATAGATGGCTACACCTTC	TRBJ1-2	TRBV4-1	.	.
CASSLALAGGTDTQYF	TGTGCCAGCAGCTTAGCCCTCGCGGGGGGCACAGATACGCAGTATTTT	TRBJ2-3	TRBV7-9	TRBD2	once
CASSLSLTSGQETQYF	TGTGCCAGCAGCTTATCCCTCACTAGCGGACAAGAGACCCAGTACTTC	TRBJ2-5	TRBV7-2	TRBD2	.
CASSRGVDTEASF	TGTGCCAGCAGCAGAGGGGTGGACACTGAAGCTTCCTTT	TRBJ1-1	TRBV7-2	.	.
CARSSPRAGGGQPQHF	TGTGCCAGAAGCTCCCCAAGGGCAGGGGGCGGCCAGCCCCAGCATTTT	TRBJ1-5	TRBV5-3	TRBD1	.
CASSLEGEYGYTF	TGTGCCAGCAGCTTGGAGGGCGAGTATGGCTACACCTTC	TRBJ1-2	TRBV5-5	.	.
CASSPGTPTDTQYF	TGTGCCAGCTCCCCCGGGACACCCACAGATACGCAGTATTTT	TRBJ2-3	TRBV18	.	.
CASSLAGFYNEQFF	TGTGCCAGCAGCTTGGCAGGGTTCTACAATGAGCAGTTCTTC	TRBJ2-1	TRBV5-6	.	.
CASSSQSGADTQYF	TGTGCCAGCAGTTCCCAGTCGGGGGCAGATACGCAGTATTTT	TRBJ2-3	TRBV6-1	.	.
CASRTEIHTDTQYF	TGTGCCAGCAGAACAGAGATTCACACAGATACGCAGTATTTT	TRBJ2-3	TRBV2	.	.
CASSLELAPSEQYF	TGTGCCAGCAGCTTAGAACTAGCCCCCTCCGAGCAGTACTTC	TRBJ2-7	TRBV7-6	.	once
CASSYSRLVPGNTIYF	TGTGCCAGCAGTTACTCGCGACTGGTGCCTGGAAACACCATATATTTT	TRBJ1-3	TRBV6-5	.	.
CASSLRLAESYEQYF	TGTGCCAGCAGTCTACGACTAGCGGAGTCCTACGAGCAGTACTTC	TRBJ2-7	TRBV27	TRBD2	.
CASSRYVVSTDTQYF	TGTGCCAGCAGCCGATATGTGGTCAGCACAGATACGCAGTATTTT	TRBJ2-3	TRBV7-9	.	.
CASSLGGGTGELFF	TGTGCCAGCAGCCTAGGGGGCGGCACCGGGGAGCTGTTTTTT	TRBJ2-2	TRBV7-3	TRBD1	.
CASIHSGRMNTEAFF	TGTGCCAGCATCCACTCCGGACGGATGAACACTGAAGCTTTCTTT	TRBJ1-1	TRBV6-6	.	.
CASSPPDTGAQQFF	TGTGCCAGCTCACCTCCCGATACAGGGGCTCAGCAGTTCTTC	TRBJ2-1	TRBV18	TRBD1	.
CASSVSANTGELFF	TGTGCCAGCAGCGTATCTGCGAACACCGGGGAGCTGTTTTTT	TRBJ2-2	TRBV9	.	.
CAWKRTENTEAFF	TGTGCCTGGAAGCGGACAGAGAACACTGAAGCTTTCTTT	TRBJ1-1	TRBV30	.	.
CASSLPWTGGETQYF	TGTGCCAGCAGCTTACCTTGGACGGGAGGAGAGACCCAGTACTTC	TRBJ2-5	TRBV11-2	TRBD2	.
CASNHGTAFYNEQFF	TGCGCCAGCAACCACGGGACAGCCTTTTACAATGAGCAGTTCTTC	TRBJ2-1	TRBV5-1	TRBD1	.
CATSRTGTRAGNTIYF	TGTGCCACCAGCAGAACGGGGACCCGGGCTGGAAACACCATATATTTT	TRBJ1-3	TRBV15	.	.
CASSLTGEDTQYF	TGCGCCAGCAGCTTGACGGGTGAGGATACGCAGTATTTT	TRBJ2-3	TRBV5-1	.	.
CASSSTEPPGGGYTF	TGTGCCAGCAGCTCCACAGAGCCTCCAGGGGGGGGCTACACCTTC	TRBJ1-2	TRBV7-8	TRBD1	.
CASSEDRAQPQHF	TGTGCCAGCAGCGAGGACAGGGCTCAGCCCCAGCATTTT	TRBJ1-5	TRBV7-2	TRBD1	.